This paragraph covers one TCR beta chain sequence. Original processing methods: How many nucleated cells were present was estimated from reference gene primer amplification. Clones were sequenced by immunoSEQ multiplex PCR, and TCRdb holds only the in-frame ones, with some missing. For V, J and clone size, that table is used; D and trimming come from the DNA. The data contain about 120,000 clones, roughly four fifths of them singletons. The germline gives CDR1 KGHSH, CDR2 LQKENI. V shed 4 bases and J 4 bases; nucleotides not matched to a gene: 8. The CDR3 is 15 residues long. In Seattle, patients joined the study during active infection and were tracked longitudinally. The data originate from a study of blood T cell repertoires in COVID-19. Turning to the study itself: COVID-19 samples, acute and convalescent, were from the United States, Italy and Spain. T cells, B-cell-depleted T cells, or PBMCs provided the cDNA or gDNA that served as material.

Sequencing input: peripheral blood. The V gene is TRBV18, the J gene TRBJ2-5; TRBD2 matches 8 bases. The TCR sequence derives from a man aged 25 to 45 with COVID-19, enrolled during active disease. Here the CDR3 reads CASSRLESGRETQYF. CDR3 DNA sequence: TGTGCCAGCTCACGACTGGAGAGCGGGAGAGAGACCCAGTACTTC.